The 2 T cell receptor beta chains in this list originate from one sample, sequenced in a study of monozygotic twins with cystic fibrosis. TCRdb's table, derived via immunoSEQ multiplex PCR, lists solely in-frame clones and lacks some. The sample has some 20,000 clones, 80% to 90% seen once. Sequenced input: blood. Receptors originate from a woman aged 25 to 39 with cystic fibrosis.

V gene TRBV5-4 combines with J gene TRBJ1-2, with a possible D match to TRBD1 (5 bases). Trimming removed 0 bases from V and 5 bases from J, with 11 bases in between. The germline V gene encodes CDR1 SGHNT and CDR2 YYREEE (reference sequence). There are 14 residues in the CDR3. The CDR3: CASSLDSRGYGYTF. The CDR3 nucleotides read TGTGCCAGCAGCTTGGACTCTCGGGGGTATGGCTACACCTTC.

The rearrangement links TRBV2 to TRBJ1-1; maybe TRBD1 (5 bases). CDR3 size: 15 residues. The germline V gene has CDR1 SNHLY and CDR2 FYNNEI. Trimming cost V 7 bases and J 1 base, with 16 bases left between them. This chain's CDR3 is CASTGPLQENTEAFF. CDR3 in DNA: TGTGCCAGCACCGGTCCTCTACAGGAGAACACTGAAGCTTTCTTT.